The clone carrying this TCR beta chain was seen repeatedly, ten times or more. The record originates from a study of T-cell memory formation after mild COVID-19. Trimming cost V 3 bases and J 1 base, with 12 bases left between them. Germline CDR1 and CDR2: SGHTA and FQGNSA. This CDR3 comprises 15 residues. Via MiXCR, TCRdb re-called the 5' RACE reads, giving one row per CDR3 protein. The sample shows some 290,000 distinct CDR3 sequences, roughly 16% of them seen only once. The sequence was collected from a man between 18 and 29 years old who had mild COVID-19 (a few samples of this study predate the infection). Cell type and time point are not known. Specimen: PBMCs or a T cell subset sorted from them (not recorded which). This rearrangement joins TRBV7-2 to TRBJ1-2, with D perhaps TRBD1 (6 bases). DNA of the CDR3: TGTGCCAGCAGCTTGTGGGGGCGAGATAACTATGGCTACACCTTC. As protein: CASSLWGRDNYGYTF.